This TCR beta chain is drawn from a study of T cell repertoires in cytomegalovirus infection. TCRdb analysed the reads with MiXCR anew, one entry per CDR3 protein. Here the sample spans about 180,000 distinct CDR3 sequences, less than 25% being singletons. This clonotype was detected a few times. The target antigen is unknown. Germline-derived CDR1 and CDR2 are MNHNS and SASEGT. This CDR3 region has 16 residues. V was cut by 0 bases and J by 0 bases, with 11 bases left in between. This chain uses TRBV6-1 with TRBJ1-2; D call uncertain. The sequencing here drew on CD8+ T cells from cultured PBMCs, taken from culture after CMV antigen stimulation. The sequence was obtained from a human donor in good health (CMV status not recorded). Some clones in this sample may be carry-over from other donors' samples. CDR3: CASSEALQGANYGYTF. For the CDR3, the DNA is TGTGCCAGCAGTGAAGCGCTGCAAGGAGCTAACTATGGCTACACCTTC.